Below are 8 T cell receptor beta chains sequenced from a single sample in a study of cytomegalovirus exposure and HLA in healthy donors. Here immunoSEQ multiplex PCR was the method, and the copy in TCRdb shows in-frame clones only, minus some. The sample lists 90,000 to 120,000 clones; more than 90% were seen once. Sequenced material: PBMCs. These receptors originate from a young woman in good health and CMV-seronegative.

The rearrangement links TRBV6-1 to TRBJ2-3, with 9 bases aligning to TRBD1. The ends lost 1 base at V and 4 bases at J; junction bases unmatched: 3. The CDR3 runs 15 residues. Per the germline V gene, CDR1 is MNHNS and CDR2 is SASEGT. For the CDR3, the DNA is TGTGCCAGCAGTGAAGACAGGGGGCATCCAGATACGCAGTATTTT. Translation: CASSEDRGHPDTQYF.

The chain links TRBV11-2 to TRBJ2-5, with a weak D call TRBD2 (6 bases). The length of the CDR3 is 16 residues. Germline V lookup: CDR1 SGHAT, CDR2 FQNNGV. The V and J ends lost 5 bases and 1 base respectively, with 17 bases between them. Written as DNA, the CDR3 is TGTGCCAGCAGCCCCCCCGGACTAAACACCCAAGAGACCCAGTACTTC. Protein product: CASSPPGLNTQETQYF.

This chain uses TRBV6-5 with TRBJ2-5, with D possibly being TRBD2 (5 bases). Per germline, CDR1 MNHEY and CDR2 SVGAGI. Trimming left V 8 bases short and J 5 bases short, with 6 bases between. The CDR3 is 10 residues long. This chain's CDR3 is CASRDETQYF. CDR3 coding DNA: TGTGCCAGCCGGGATGAGACCCAGTACTTC.

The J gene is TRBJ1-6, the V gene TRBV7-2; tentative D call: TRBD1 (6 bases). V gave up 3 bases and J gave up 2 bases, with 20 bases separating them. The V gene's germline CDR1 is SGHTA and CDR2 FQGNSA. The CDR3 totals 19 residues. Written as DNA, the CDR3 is TGTGCCAGCAGCTTTGGGCGCCGGGATCAGGGGACCTATAATTCACCCCTCCACTTT. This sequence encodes CASSFGRRDQGTYNSPLHF.

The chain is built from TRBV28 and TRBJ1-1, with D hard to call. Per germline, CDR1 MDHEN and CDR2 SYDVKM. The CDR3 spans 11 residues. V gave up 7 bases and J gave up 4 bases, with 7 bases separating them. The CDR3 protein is CASKSGTEAFF. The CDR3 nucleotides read TGTGCCAGCAAGAGCGGCACTGAAGCTTTCTTT.

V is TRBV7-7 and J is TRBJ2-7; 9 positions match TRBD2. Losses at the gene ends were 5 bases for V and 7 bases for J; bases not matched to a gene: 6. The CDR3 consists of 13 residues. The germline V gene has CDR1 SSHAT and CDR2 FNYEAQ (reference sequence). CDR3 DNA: TGTGCCAGCAGCCCCGGCCTAGCGGGGGAGCAGTACTTC. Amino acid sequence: CASSPGLAGEQYF.

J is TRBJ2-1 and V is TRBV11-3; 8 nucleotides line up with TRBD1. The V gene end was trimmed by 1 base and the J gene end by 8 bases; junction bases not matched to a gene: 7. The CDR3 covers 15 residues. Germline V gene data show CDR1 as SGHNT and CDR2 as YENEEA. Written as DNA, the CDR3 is TGTGCCAGCAGCTTAGTTGGCAGGGGGCGTGATGAGCAGTTCTTC. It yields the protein CASSLVGRGRDEQFF.

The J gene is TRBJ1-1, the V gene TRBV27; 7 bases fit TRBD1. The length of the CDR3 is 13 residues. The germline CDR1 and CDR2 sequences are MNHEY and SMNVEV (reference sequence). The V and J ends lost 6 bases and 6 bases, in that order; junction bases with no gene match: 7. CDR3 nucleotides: TGTGCCAGCAGCGTACAACAGGGGCCTGAAGCTTTCTTT. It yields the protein CASSVQQGPEAFF.